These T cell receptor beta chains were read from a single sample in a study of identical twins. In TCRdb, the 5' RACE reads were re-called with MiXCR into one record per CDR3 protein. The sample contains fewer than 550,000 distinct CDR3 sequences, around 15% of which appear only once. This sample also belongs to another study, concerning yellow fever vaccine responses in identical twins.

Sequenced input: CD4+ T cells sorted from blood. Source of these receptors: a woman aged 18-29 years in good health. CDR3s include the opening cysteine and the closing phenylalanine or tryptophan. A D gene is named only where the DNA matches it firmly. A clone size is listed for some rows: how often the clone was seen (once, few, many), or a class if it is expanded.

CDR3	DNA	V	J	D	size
CASSSTSSSGEQYF	TGTGCCAGCAGCTCTACTAGCAGCTCTGGTGAGCAGTACTTC	TRBV7-2	TRBJ2-7	.	few
CSVGQDKYEQYF	TGCAGCGTTGGGCAGGACAAATACGAGCAGTACTTC	TRBV29-1	TRBJ2-7	.	.
CASSQDQVYEQYF	TGTGCCAGCAGCCAAGATCAAGTCTACGAGCAGTACTTC	TRBV3-1	TRBJ2-7	.	.
CASSLEPQGSPLHF	TGCGCCAGCAGCTTGGAGCCACAGGGTTCACCCCTCCACTTT	TRBV5-1	TRBJ1-6	.	.
CASLSGVTYEQYF	TGTGCCAGTCTGTCGGGGGTCACCTACGAGCAGTACTTC	TRBV28	TRBJ2-7	.	.
CASSLRDRGGYGYTF	TGTGCCAGCAGCCTCAGAGACAGGGGAGGTTACGGCTACACCTTC	TRBV9	TRBJ1-2	TRBD1	few
CASKPTPGDTQYF	TGTGCCAGCAAACCTACCCCGGGGGATACGCAGTATTTT	TRBV12-3/TRBV12-4	TRBJ2-3	.	.
CASSLAGLAGVHNEQFF	TGTGCCAGCAGTTTAGCGGGACTAGCGGGAGTACACAATGAGCAGTTCTTC	TRBV12-3/TRBV12-4	TRBJ2-1	TRBD2	.
CASGPLAEHGETQYF	TGTGCCAGCGGACCACTAGCGGAACACGGAGAGACCCAGTACTTC	TRBV4-2	TRBJ2-5	TRBD2	.
CASSLATTRDTQYF	TGTGCCAGCAGCTTAGCGACTACCCGAGATACCCAGTACTTC	TRBV7-2	TRBJ2-5	.	many
CASSRGTSGVHEQFF	TGTGCCAGCAGCCGCGGGACTAGCGGGGTACATGAGCAGTTCTTC	TRBV6-1	TRBJ2-1	TRBD2	few